This TCR beta chain was captured by sequencing in a study of T cells in Graves' hyperthyroidism and ophthalmopathy. Researchers barred patients who had uncontrolled infection, other autoimmune disease, pregnancy or lactation. Thyroid ultrasound, orbital computed tomography, clinical symptoms, and serum thyroxine and TRAb underpinned diagnoses. The source material, RNA transcripts, was used to amplify TCR beta CDR3 regions. Primed by the HTBI set, a first-round RT-PCR was run on the TCR CDR3. One entry per CDR3 protein, called by TCRdb with MiXCR from the multiplex PCR reads. The sample records 500,000 to 650,000 distinct CDR3 sequences, 15% to 20% being singletons. Study-wide results and limits: Ophthalmopathy was distinguished from stable hyperthyroidism by 13 V-J signatures.

In its sample, this clonotype was seen many times. No antigen is known for it. Sequenced: blood. This sequence originates from a man aged 35 to 55 with Graves' ophthalmopathy.

The CDR3 DNA reads as TGTGCCAGCAGCTTTGACAGGAGCTCCTACAATGAGCAGTTCTTC. Protein product: CASSFDRSSYNEQFF. The chain employs TRBV11-1 and TRBJ2-1; TRBD1 might be the D (6 bases). Trimming cost V 3 bases and J 0 bases, with 9 bases left between them. Per germline, CDR1 SGHAT and CDR2 FQDESV (reference sequence). The CDR3 is 15 residues long.